These 3 T cell receptor beta chains share one sample of origin, sequenced in a study of blood T cell repertoires in COVID-19. The data were produced by immunoSEQ multiplex PCR, yet TCRdb's version contains in-frame clones alone and is incomplete. The table shows 300,000 or so clones, with 88% occurring only once. The sequenced sample consisted of peripheral blood. These receptor sequences come from a woman aged 30 to 39 who had recovered from COVID-19.

The rearrangement links TRBV7-9 to TRBJ2-7, with 9 positions matching TRBD2. Germline V gene data show CDR1 as SEHNR and CDR2 as FQNEAQ (reference sequence). With V trimmed by 3 bases and J by 0 bases, 3 bases remained unmatched. This CDR3 spans 15 amino acids. Written as DNA, the CDR3 is TGTGCCAGCAGCTTTAGCGGGGGAGTCTCCTACGAGCAGTACTTC. Translated: CASSFSGGVSYEQYF.

On this clone: A read error is possible here, since a much larger clone lies one base away. Different DNA sequences within this sample yield the same CDR3. CDR3 sequence: CASSQDRGGQETQYF. CDR3 sequence (DNA): TGTGCCAGCAGCCAAGACCGGGGGGGCCAAGAGACCCAGTACTTC. The chain has TRBV4-2 and TRBJ2-5; the match to TRBD2 covers 8 bases. V dropped 0 bases and J dropped 1; count of bases not matched to a gene: 1. This CDR3 spans 15 amino acids. CDR1 is LGHNA and CDR2 is YNFKEQ in the germline V gene.

This chain joins TRBV7-9 and TRBJ2-7; D perhaps matches TRBD1 (6 bases). The CDR3 runs 15 residues. The V and J ends lost 3 bases and 6 bases respectively, with 18 bases between them. CDR1 is SEHNR, CDR2 FQNEAQ, per germline (reference sequence). CDR3 sequence: CASSLGAVEGGEQYF. CDR3 nucleotides: TGTGCCAGCAGCTTGGGGGCCGTGGAAGGCGGCGAGCAGTACTTC.